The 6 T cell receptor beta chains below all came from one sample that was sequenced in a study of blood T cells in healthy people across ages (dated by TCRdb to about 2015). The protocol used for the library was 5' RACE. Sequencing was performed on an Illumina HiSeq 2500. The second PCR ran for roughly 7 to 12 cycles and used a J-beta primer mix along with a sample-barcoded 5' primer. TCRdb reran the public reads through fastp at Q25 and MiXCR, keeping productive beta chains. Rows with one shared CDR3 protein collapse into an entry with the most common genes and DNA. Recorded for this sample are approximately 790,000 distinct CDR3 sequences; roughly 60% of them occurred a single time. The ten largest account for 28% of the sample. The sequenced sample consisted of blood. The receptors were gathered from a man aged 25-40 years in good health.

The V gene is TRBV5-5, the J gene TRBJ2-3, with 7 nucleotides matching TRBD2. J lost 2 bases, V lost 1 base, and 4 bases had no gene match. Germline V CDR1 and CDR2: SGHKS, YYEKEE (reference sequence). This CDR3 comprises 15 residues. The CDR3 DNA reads TGTGCCAGCAGCTTGCCAGGACTAGACACAGATACGCAGTATTTT. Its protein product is CASSLPGLDTDTQYF.

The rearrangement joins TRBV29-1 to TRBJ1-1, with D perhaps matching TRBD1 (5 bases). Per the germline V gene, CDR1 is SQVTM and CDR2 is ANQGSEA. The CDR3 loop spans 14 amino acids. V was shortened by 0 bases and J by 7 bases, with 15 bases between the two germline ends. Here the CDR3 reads CSVEDRAGWGEAFF. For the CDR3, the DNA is TGCAGCGTTGAAGATCGGGCAGGGTGGGGTGAAGCTTTCTTT. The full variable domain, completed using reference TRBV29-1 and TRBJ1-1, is SAVISQKPSRDICQRGTSLTIQCQVDSQVTMMFWYRQQPGQSLTLIATANQGSEATYESGFVIDKFPISRPNLTFSTLTVSNMSPEDSSIYLCSVEDRAGWGEAFFGQGTRLTVV.

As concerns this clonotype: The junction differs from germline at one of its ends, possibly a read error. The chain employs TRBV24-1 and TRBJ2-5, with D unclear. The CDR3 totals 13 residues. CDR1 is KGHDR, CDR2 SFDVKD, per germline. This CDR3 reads CATSDLTGETQYF. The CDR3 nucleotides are TGTGCCACCAGCGATTTGACGGGAGAGACCCAGTACTTC.

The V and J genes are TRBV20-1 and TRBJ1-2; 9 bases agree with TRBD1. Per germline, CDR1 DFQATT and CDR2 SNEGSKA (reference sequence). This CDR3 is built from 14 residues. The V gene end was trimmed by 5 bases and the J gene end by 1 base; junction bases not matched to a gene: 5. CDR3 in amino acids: CSAATGGNNYGYTF. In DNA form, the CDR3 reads TGCAGTGCTGCGACAGGGGGAAATAACTATGGCTACACCTTC.

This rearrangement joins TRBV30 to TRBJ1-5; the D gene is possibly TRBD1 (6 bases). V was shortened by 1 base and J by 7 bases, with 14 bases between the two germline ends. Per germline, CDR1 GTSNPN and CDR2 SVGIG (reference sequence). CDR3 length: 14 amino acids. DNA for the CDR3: TGTGCCTGGAGTGGGAGTGGGGGGCACCAGCCCCAGCATTTT. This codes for CAWSGSGGHQPQHF.

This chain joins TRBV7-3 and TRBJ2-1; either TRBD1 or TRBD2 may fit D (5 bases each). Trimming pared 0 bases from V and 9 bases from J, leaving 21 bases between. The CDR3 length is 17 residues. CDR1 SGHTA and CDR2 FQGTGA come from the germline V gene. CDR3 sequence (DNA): TGTGCCAGCAGCTTAACGGTACCGGGACCTTACCTAAGTGAGCAGTTCTTC. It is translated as CASSLTVPGPYLSEQFF. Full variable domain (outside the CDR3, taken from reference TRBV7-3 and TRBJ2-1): GAGVSQTPSNKVTEKGKYVELRCDPISGHTALYWYRQSLGQGPEFLIYFQGTGAADDSGLPNDRFFAVRPEGSVSTLKIQRTERGDSAVYLCASSLTVPGPYLSEQFFGPGTRLTVL.